The 20 T cell receptor beta chains given below trace back to one sample, sequenced in a study of blood T cell repertoires in COVID-19. The table came from immunoSEQ multiplex PCR; TCRdb's copy has only in-frame clones and leaves some out. The sample lists 220,000 or so clones, 75% to 90% seen once, with roughly 8.2% in the top ten. The sequencing sample was made of peripheral blood. These receptors were collected from a woman aged 80 or over with COVID-19, enrolled during active disease.

The genes are TRBV28 and TRBJ1-2, with 7 bases fitting TRBD1. V lost 6 bases and J lost 0; bases outside the gene matches: 7. The V gene's germline CDR1 is MDHEN and CDR2 SYDVKM. The CDR3 loop spans 15 amino acids. The DNA of the CDR3 is TGTGCCAGCAGCAGAGGGGGCGCCTCTAACTATGGCTACACCTTC. Protein sequence: CASSRGGASNYGYTF.

V gene TRBV18 combines with J gene TRBJ2-7; 8 nucleotides align to TRBD1. In germline, CDR1 is KGHSH, CDR2 LQKENI. V gave up 6 bases and J gave up 3 bases; unmatched junction bases: 7. This CDR3 contains 14 residues. DNA of the CDR3: TGTGCCAGCTCTCGACAGGGGACCTACTACGAGCAGTACTTC. Protein product: CASSRQGTYYEQYF.

The genes are TRBV9 and TRBJ2-3; 14 positions match TRBD2. The CDR3 is 16 amino acids. V was pared by 2 bases and J by 5 bases, with 4 bases of the junction left unmatched. The germline V gene has CDR1 SGDLS and CDR2 YYNGEE. CDR3 DNA sequence: TGTGCCAGCAGCGTCGCCGGGACTAGCGGGAGAGATACGCAGTATTTT. It codes for CASSVAGTSGRDTQYF.

This clone was recorded only once. The rearrangement links TRBV4-3 to TRBJ2-3, with D maybe TRBD2 (5 bases). This CDR3 is built from 16 residues. Trimming removed 1 base at V and 2 bases at J, with 13 bases between. Germline V gene sequence: CDR1 LGHNA, CDR2 YSLEER. DNA for the CDR3: TGCGCCAGCAGCCAAGCCTCAGCGGATACCACAGATACGCAGTATTTT. As protein: CASSQASADTTDTQYF.

The rearrangement uses TRBV28 and TRBJ2-3; D is uncertain. The germline gives CDR1 MDHEN, CDR2 SYDVKM. The V and J ends lost 7 bases and 0 bases respectively, with 17 bases between them. The CDR3 runs 16 residues. CDR3 nucleotide sequence: TGTGCCAGCACCCCGTATAGATCCCTTAGCACAGATACGCAGTATTTT. It encodes CASTPYRSLSTDTQYF.

The V gene is TRBV27, the J gene TRBJ2-1; D may be TRBD1 (6 bases). Per the germline V gene, CDR1 is MNHEY and CDR2 is SMNVEV (reference sequence). The CDR3 length is 15 residues. Trimming removed 4 bases from V and 4 bases from J, with 14 bases in between. This CDR3 reads CASSYAGQFYNEQFF. CDR3 bases: TGTGCCAGCAGTTACGCAGGACAGTTTTACAATGAGCAGTTCTTC.

In DNA form, the CDR3 reads TGTGCCACCCTGCCTGGGGGGGAAGGTTACAATGAGCAGTTCTTC. Translated, it gives CATLPGGEGYNEQFF. The rearrangement uses TRBV19 and TRBJ2-1; 7 bases align to TRBD2. The J segment lost 4 bases and the V segment lost 10 bases, leaving 13 bases of the junction unmatched. Germline assignment: CDR1 LNHDA and CDR2 SQIVND (reference sequence). CDR3 length equals 15 residues.

The chain uses TRBV11-3 and TRBJ2-3, with D possibly TRBD1 on 5 matching bases. The CDR3 is 13 residues long. V was shortened by 5 bases and J by 4 bases, with 10 bases between the two germline ends. The germline V gene has CDR1 SGHNT and CDR2 YENEEA. CDR3 sequence (DNA): TGTGCCAGCAGCCAAGGGGAATCAGATACGCAGTATTTT. It is translated as CASSQGESDTQYF.

This rearrangement joins TRBV10-2 to TRBJ2-1; 11 bases are a match to TRBD2. This CDR3 contains 14 residues. CDR1 is WSHSY, CDR2 SAAADI, per germline. V was clipped by 4 bases and J by 4 bases; unmatched bases: 0. CDR3 DNA: TGCGCCAGCAGTGGGACTAGCGGGTACAATGAGCAGTTCTTC. Its protein is CASSGTSGYNEQFF.

The gene calls are TRBV9 and TRBJ1-1; possible D gene TRBD1, 5 bases. The V and J ends lost 0 bases and 6 bases respectively, with 9 bases between them. The length of the CDR3 is 13 residues. Germline CDR1 reads SGDLS; CDR2 reads YYNGEE. CDR3 nucleotides: TGTGCCAGCAGCGTAGTTTTGACAGCTGAAGCTTTCTTT. This sequence encodes CASSVVLTAEAFF. The full variable domain, in which reference TRBV9 and TRBJ1-1 provide the parts outside the CDR3, is DSGVTQTPKHLITATGQRVTLRCSPRSGDLSVYWYQQSLDQGLQFLIQYYNGEERAKGNILERFSAQQFPDLHSELNLSSLELGDSALYFCASSVVLTAEAFFGQGTRLTVV.

This chain links TRBV5-6 with TRBJ1-2, with 7 bases lining up with TRBD1. Germline-derived CDR1 and CDR2 are SGHDT and YYEEEE. The CDR3 has 13 residues. J lost 5 bases, V lost 0 bases, and 1 base had no gene match. The CDR3 sequence is CASSLAGGYGYTF. Here the CDR3 DNA reads TGTGCCAGCAGCTTGGCAGGGGGTTATGGCTACACCTTC. The full variable domain, with the rest looked up from reference TRBV5-6 and TRBJ1-2, is DAGVTQSPTHLIKTRGQQVTLRCSPKSGHDTVSWYQQALGQGPQFIFQYYEEEERQRGNFPDRFSGHQFPNYSSELNVNALLLGDSALYLCASSLAGGYGYTFGSGTRLTVV.

This clone has only a few counts. The rearrangement links TRBV10-3 to TRBJ1-1; TRBD1 might be the D (5 bases). V was cut by 8 bases and J by 1 base, with 11 bases left in between. The CDR3 extends over 13 amino acids. Germline values: CDR1 ENHRY, CDR2 SYGVKD. As DNA, the CDR3 is TGTGCCATCGGGCATACAGGGAACACTGAAGCTTTCTTT. Translating it yields CAIGHTGNTEAFF.

CDR3 sequence reads: CASSQDSGSGNTIYF. Here the CDR3 DNA reads TGTGCCAGCAGCCAGGACAGTGGCTCTGGAAACACCATATATTTT. V usage is TRBV11-3 and J usage is TRBJ1-3; possible D gene TRBD1, 6 bases. This CDR3 contains 15 residues. The ends were cut back, 5 bases at V and 0 bases at J, with 11 bases in the middle. Germline assignment: CDR1 SGHNT and CDR2 YENEEA. The whole variable domain, filled in from reference TRBV11-3 and TRBJ1-3, reads EAGVVQSPRYKIIEKKQPVAFWCNPISGHNTLYWYLQNLGQGPELLIRYENEEAVDDSQLPKDRFSAERLKGVDSTLKIQPAELGDSAVYLCASSQDSGSGNTIYFGEGSWLTVV.

The chain joins TRBV5-1 to TRBJ1-1; TRBD1 is a possible D gene (5 bases). Per germline, CDR1 SGHRS and CDR2 YFSETQ. The CDR3 extends over 16 amino acids. Trimming left V 1 base short and J 1 base short, with 14 bases between. CDR3 amino acids: CASSLSGAGQNTEAFF. The CDR3 nucleotides are TGCGCCAGCAGCTTGAGTGGGGCGGGGCAGAACACTGAAGCTTTCTTT.

The chain employs TRBV7-3 and TRBJ1-1; no firm D call. This CDR3 has 13 amino acids. Per germline, CDR1 SGHTA and CDR2 FQGTGA. Trimming shortened V by 3 bases and J by 0 bases, and 5 bases separated the two germline ends. This CDR3 is CASSFGMNTEAFF. The CDR3 coding sequence is TGTGCCAGCAGCTTCGGGATGAACACTGAAGCTTTCTTT. The variable domain in full, with the rest retrieved from reference TRBV7-3 and TRBJ1-1, is GAGVSQTPSNKVTEKGKYVELRCDPISGHTALYWYRQSLGQGPEFLIYFQGTGAADDSGLPNDRFFAVRPEGSVSTLKIQRTERGDSAVYLCASSFGMNTEAFFGQGTRLTVV.

The J gene is TRBJ1-1, the V gene TRBV7-9, with D possibly TRBD1 on 5 matching bases. Germline V CDR1 and CDR2: SEHNR, FQNEAQ (reference sequence). The CDR3 runs 17 residues. V was trimmed by 1 base and J by 0 bases, leaving 15 bases between them. The CDR3 nucleotides are TGTGCCAGCAGCTTAGTCCGACAGCAAACCATGAACACTGAAGCTTTCTTT. Protein product: CASSLVRQQTMNTEAFF.

This chain connects TRBV7-9 to TRBJ2-2, with TRBD2 as a possible D gene (5 bases). The CDR3 consists of 15 residues. Germline V gene lookup returns CDR1 SEHNR and CDR2 FQNEAQ (reference sequence). V gave up 2 bases and J gave up 6 bases, with 13 bases separating them. The CDR3 coding sequence is TGTGCCAGCAGCTTAACTGGTTATAGCGCCGGGGAGCTGTTTTTT. This sequence encodes CASSLTGYSAGELFF.

This chain joins TRBV5-1 and TRBJ1-6; D may be TRBD1 (6 bases). This CDR3 has 15 amino acids. In germline, CDR1 is SGHRS, CDR2 YFSETQ. The germline V and J ends were trimmed by 2 bases and 5 bases, with 11 bases remaining between them. The chain's CDR3 is CASSLTRGDNSPLHF. The DNA for the CDR3 is TGCGCCAGCAGCTTAACCAGGGGAGATAATTCACCCCTCCACTTT.

This clone was counted once. The CDR3: CASSLLPTGGGSYEQYF. The CDR3 bases are TGCGCCAGCAGCTTGTTGCCCACAGGGGGGGGGAGCTACGAGCAGTACTTC. This chain connects TRBV5-1 to TRBJ2-7, with D possibly being TRBD1 (8 bases). V lost 1 base and J 3 bases, leaving 20 bases between the germline ends. The length of the CDR3 is 17 residues. Germline values: CDR1 SGHRS, CDR2 YFSETQ.

The chain joins TRBV5-1 to TRBJ2-5, with TRBD2 as a possible D gene (5 bases). CDR1 and CDR2 (germline): SGHRS, YFSETQ. The CDR3 has 14 residues. Deletions cut 2 bases from V and 4 bases from J, with 12 bases between. The CDR3 loop reads CASSFAGKTETQYF. CDR3 bases: TGCGCCAGCAGCTTTGCCGGGAAAACAGAGACCCAGTACTTC.